The 17 T cell receptor beta chains below all came from one sample that was sequenced in a study of blood T cell repertoires in COVID-19. Sequenced by immunoSEQ multiplex PCR; TCRdb stores in-frame clones only, minus some. Of under 300,000 clones listed, about nine tenths are singletons. The sample comprised peripheral blood. The origin of the receptors is a man aged 25 to 45 who had recovered from COVID-19.

The chain couples TRBV5-1 to TRBJ2-7; 9 positions match TRBD1. Germline CDR1 and CDR2: SGHRS and YFSETQ. There are 14 residues in the CDR3. V gave up 4 bases and J gave up 9 bases; unmatched junction bases: 11. CDR3 residues: CASSQQGAPGGQYF. The CDR3 nucleotides read TGCGCCAGCAGCCAACAGGGGGCGCCCGGGGGGCAGTACTTC. The full variable domain, rest sourced from reference TRBV5-1 and TRBJ2-7, is KAGVTQTPRYLIKTRGQQVTLSCSPISGHRSVSWYQQTPGQGLQFLFEYFSETQRNKGNFPGRFSGRQFSNSRSEMNVSTLELGDSALYLCASSQQGAPGGQYFGPGTRLTVT.

The chain combines TRBV7-9 with TRBJ2-7; tentative D call: TRBD2 (5 bases). The CDR3 loop spans 14 amino acids. Germline V gene lookup returns CDR1 SEHNR and CDR2 FQNEAQ (reference sequence). V shed 3 bases and J shed 0 bases, with 9 bases lying between them. This CDR3 is CASSLDFSSYEQYF. CDR3 sequence (DNA): TGTGCCAGCAGCTTGGACTTCAGCTCCTACGAGCAGTACTTC. The full variable domain, in which reference TRBV7-9 and TRBJ2-7 provide the parts outside the CDR3, is DTGVSQNPRHKITKRGQNVTFRCDPISEHNRLYWYRQTLGQGPEFLTYFQNEAQLEKSRLLSDRFSAERPKGSFSTLEIQRTEQGDSAMYLCASSLDFSSYEQYFGPGTRLTVT.

This chain's CDR3 is CASSPDIREEQYF. The CDR3 bases are TGTGCCAGCTCACCAGATATTCGGGAAGAGCAGTACTTC. The chain joins TRBV18 to TRBJ2-7, with a possible D match to TRBD2 (5 bases). The CDR3 is made up of 13 amino acids. The germline gives CDR1 KGHSH, CDR2 LQKENI. The germline V and J ends were trimmed by 2 bases and 7 bases, with 12 bases remaining between them.

J is TRBJ1-5 and V is TRBV6-1, with unresolved D. With 2 bases removed from V and 7 bases from J, the gap between germline ends came to 15 bases. This CDR3 spans 15 amino acids. Per germline, CDR1 MNHNS and CDR2 SASEGT. This chain's CDR3 is CASSEKGLGGQPQHF. The CDR3 bases are TGTGCCAGCAGTGAAAAGGGCCTTGGAGGACAGCCCCAGCATTTT.

This CDR3 reads CATSDPGTSGGGHNEQFF. The CDR3 DNA follows: TGTGCCACCAGTGATCCAGGGACTAGCGGGGGGGGACACAATGAGCAGTTCTTC. The chain has TRBV24-1 and TRBJ2-1; 16 bases are shared with TRBD2. The V gene's germline CDR1 is KGHDR and CDR2 SFDVKD. The CDR3 sequence is 18 residues long. The junction had 6 bases not matched to a gene; V was cut back by 3 bases and J by 5 bases.

V gene TRBV3-1 (or the pseudogene TRBV3-2) combines with J gene TRBJ1-4, with unresolved D. The V end lost 6 bases, the J end lost 8 bases, and 16 bases lay between the germline ends. Germline CDR1 LGHDT, CDR2 YNNKEL (reference sequence). The CDR3 has 14 amino acids. The CDR3 reads CASSTLSGDEKLFF. CDR3 nucleotides: TGTGCCAGCAGTACCTTAAGCGGTGACGAAAAACTGTTTTTT.

The chain links TRBV7-6 to TRBJ1-1, with D possibly matching TRBD1 (6 bases). The V end lost 5 bases, the J end lost 1 base, and 26 bases lay between the germline ends. Germline values: CDR1 SGHVS, CDR2 FNYEAQ. CDR3 size: 19 residues. CDR3 sequence (DNA): TGTGCCAGCAGCAAATCCCGGGGAGAGTCCGGGACAACGAACACTGAAGCTTTCTTT. Its translation: CASSKSRGESGTTNTEAFF. Based on the CDR3 plus reference TRBV7-6 and TRBJ1-1, the full variable domain is GAGVSQSPRYKVTKRGQDVALRCDPISGHVSLYWYRQALGQGPEFLTYFNYEAQQDKSGLPNDRFSAERPEGSISTLTIQRTEQRDSAMYRCASSKSRGESGTTNTEAFFGQGTRLTVV.

V gene TRBV28 combines with J gene TRBJ2-1, with 7 bases aligning to TRBD2. Germline V gene sequence: CDR1 MDHEN, CDR2 SYDVKM. V lost 6 bases, J lost 10 bases, and 12 bases stayed unmatched. The CDR3 is 14 amino acids. The CDR3 nucleotides are TGTGCCAGCAGCCATGGGGGGGGTGGTTCAGAGCAGTTCTTC. Translated: CASSHGGGGSEQFF.

The chain employs TRBV3-1 (or the pseudogene TRBV3-2) and TRBJ2-2; 11 bases line up with TRBD1. The V gene's germline CDR1 is LGHDT and CDR2 YNNKEL (reference sequence). The CDR3 is 13 amino acids. With 10 bases clipped from V and 7 bases from J, the junction kept 5 bases outside the gene matches. The CDR3 DNA is TGTGCCACCCGGGACAGGGGGGTCGGGGAGCTGTTTTTT. It codes for CATRDRGVGELFF.

The chain carries TRBV7-2 and TRBJ1-2; D ambiguous. The V gene lost 5 bases and the J gene lost 4 bases, with 14 bases spanning the gap. The CDR3 contains 14 residues. Germline V gene sequence: CDR1 SGHTA, CDR2 FQGNSA. The CDR3 nucleotides are TGTGCCAGCAGCCCGGCGGGCGGAGGCTATGGCTACACCTTC. Protein product: CASSPAGGGYGYTF.

This CDR3 reads CADEGGINQPQHF. In DNA form, the CDR3 reads TGTGCCGACGAGGGGGGGATCAATCAGCCCCAGCATTTT. The chain employs TRBV6-6 and TRBJ1-5; D is perhaps TRBD1 (6 bases). The germline V gene encodes CDR1 MNHNY and CDR2 SVGAGI (reference sequence). The CDR3 covers 13 residues. The V end lost 11 bases, the J end lost 3 bases, and 14 bases lay between the germline ends.

This clone has a handful of counts. The J gene is TRBJ2-2, the V gene TRBV3-1 (or the pseudogene TRBV3-2); D uncertain. Trimming left V 5 bases short and J 5 bases short, with 6 bases between. This CDR3 spans 12 amino acids. The germline V gene encodes CDR1 LGHDT and CDR2 YNNKEL (reference sequence). This CDR3 reads CASSFGTGELFF. For the CDR3, the DNA is TGTGCCAGCAGCTTCGGTACCGGGGAGCTGTTTTTT.

V and J are TRBV6-2 or TRBV6-3 and TRBJ1-1; D possibly corresponds to TRBD1 (6 bases). With 4 bases removed from V and 10 bases from J, the gap between germline ends came to 10 bases. Germline CDR1 MNHEY, CDR2 SVGEGT. The CDR3 extends over 11 amino acids. The CDR3 sequence: CASSSQGRAFF. The CDR3 DNA sequence: TGTGCCAGCAGTTCCCAGGGGCGAGCTTTCTTT.

The chain combines TRBV6-1 with TRBJ2-7; D gene ambiguous. V was pared by 3 bases and J by 6 bases, with 6 bases between. CDR3 length: 11 amino acids. From germline, CDR1 is MNHNS and CDR2 SASEGT. Here the CDR3 reads CASSEWSEQYF. DNA of the CDR3: TGTGCCAGCAGTGAGTGGAGCGAGCAGTACTTC.

The chain links TRBV5-1 to TRBJ2-7; the match to TRBD2 covers 15 bases. The J segment lost 3 bases and the V segment lost 4 bases, leaving 2 bases of the junction unmatched. Germline-derived CDR1 and CDR2 are SGHRS and YFSETQ. The CDR3 extends over 15 amino acids. The CDR3 here is CASSRTSGGGYEQYF. The CDR3 DNA reads TGCGCCAGCAGCCGGACTAGCGGGGGGGGCTACGAGCAGTACTTC.

This clone has a single count. J is TRBJ1-4 and V is TRBV5-4; weak D call: TRBD1 (6 bases). The CDR3 runs 12 residues. V was pared by 9 bases and J by 8 bases, with 14 bases between. Germline V gene sequence: CDR1 SGHNT, CDR2 YYREEE (reference sequence). CDR3 region: CATNRVGEKLFF. CDR3 nucleotides: TGTGCCACCAACAGGGTGGGCGAAAAACTGTTTTTT.

The chain has TRBV24-1 and TRBJ1-6; 7 bases agree with TRBD1. CDR3 length: 15 residues. Germline-derived CDR1 and CDR2 are KGHDR and SFDVKD. V was pared by 3 bases and J by 9 bases, with 7 bases of the junction left unmatched. Here the CDR3 DNA reads TGTGCCACCAGTGATGAACAGGGGAGAAGTTCACCCCTCCACTTT. It yields the protein CATSDEQGRSSPLHF.